This TCR beta chain was sequenced during a study of blood T cell repertoires in COVID-19. CDR3 length: 16 amino acids. Germline assignment: CDR1 SGHRS and CDR2 YFSETQ. J was trimmed by 5 bases and V by 4 bases; bases with no gene match: 12. Data came from immunoSEQ multiplex PCR; TCRdb stores just in-frame clones and leaves some out. This sample yields over 350,000 clones, of which around 89% are seen a single time; around 0.97% belongs to the top ten. This clone has only a few counts. Grouping used clinical history reported by participants in a survey and questionnaire. Material for sequencing was PBMCs or T cells enriched from blood (not recorded which). The sequence was obtained from a woman in her thirties with acute COVID-19. The chain links TRBV5-1 to TRBJ1-1; 9 bases match TRBD1. The CDR3 DNA is TGCGCCAGCAGCGTTGGACAGGGGTGGGCTGAAACTGAAGCTTTCTTT. This sequence encodes CASSVGQGWAETEAFF.